These 21 T cell receptor beta chains were sequenced from one sample in a study of shared clonotypes between healthy human individuals. Assay: immunoSEQ multiplex PCR; the TCRdb copy retains only in-frame clones and omits some. Found here are some 2,500,000 clones, roughly 93% of them singletons; the top ten hold roughly 0.36%. Sequenced material: naive CD4+ T cells from PBMCs. The subset denotes: CD45RA+ positively selected. The receptors come from a man aged 18-30 years in good health. Some clones in this sample may be carry-over from other donors' samples.

This chain connects TRBV4-3 to TRBJ2-1; D is uncertain. The CDR3 is made up of 15 amino acids. Germline V gene lookup returns CDR1 LGHNA and CDR2 YSLEER. V lost 1 base and J 4 bases, leaving 11 bases between the germline ends. This CDR3 reads CASSQALGDYNEQFF. The CDR3 DNA sequence: TGCGCCAGCAGCCAAGCCCTCGGCGATTACAATGAGCAGTTCTTC.

As regards this clone: Other DNA sequences from this sample encode an identical CDR3 as well. The chain uses TRBV7-3 and TRBJ2-1; no clear D gene. The V gene's germline CDR1 is SGHTA and CDR2 FQGTGA. V was clipped by 0 bases and J by 9 bases, with 6 bases between them. The CDR3 sequence is 12 residues long. CDR3 nucleotide sequence: TGTGCCAGCAGCTTAACCGGCGGTGAGCAGTTCTTC. As protein: CASSLTGGEQFF.

This chain connects TRBV11-1 to TRBJ2-2; D tentatively fits TRBD1 or TRBD2 (5 bases each). The CDR3 consists of 14 residues. Deletions cut 5 bases from V and 6 bases from J, with 13 bases between. Germline CDR1 reads SGHAT; CDR2 reads FQDESV (reference sequence). The CDR3 loop reads CASSPGPGPGELFF. The CDR3 nucleotides are TGTGCCAGCAGCCCCGGCCCGGGGCCCGGGGAGCTGTTTTTT.

The rearrangement uses TRBV5-1 and TRBJ1-1, with D possibly TRBD1 on 6 matching bases. There are 14 residues in the CDR3. The germline gives CDR1 SGHRS, CDR2 YFSETQ. The V end was cut by 7 bases, the J end by 1 base, with 14 bases between. The CDR3 nucleotides are TGCGCCAGCCGACAGGTCACGGGGAACACTGAAGCTTTCTTT. This codes for CASRQVTGNTEAFF.

The CDR3 loop is CASSVGSGYTEAFF. DNA for the CDR3: TGTGCCAGCAGCGTAGGGTCGGGGTATACTGAAGCTTTCTTT. The J gene is TRBJ1-1, the V gene TRBV9; D ambiguous. The V end lost 0 bases, the J end lost 5 bases, and 11 bases lay between the germline ends. Germline-derived CDR1 and CDR2 are SGDLS and YYNGEE. The CDR3 is 14 residues long.

The V call is TRBV15, the J call TRBJ2-7; D is undetermined. The CDR3 totals 16 residues. V was pared by 0 bases and J by 0 bases, with 12 bases between. Germline V CDR1 and CDR2: LNHNV, YYDKDF (reference sequence). This CDR3 is CATSRDRLRSSYEQYF. CDR3 bases: TGTGCCACCAGCAGAGATCGTCTTAGAAGCTCCTACGAGCAGTACTTC. Based on the CDR3 plus reference TRBV15 and TRBJ2-7, the full variable domain is DAMVIQNPRYQVTQFGKPVTLSCSQTLNHNVMYWYQQKSSQAPKLLFHYYDKDFNNEADTPDNFQSRRPNTSFCFLDIRSPGLGDTAMYLCATSRDRLRSSYEQYFGPGTRLTVT.

This clone was seen only once. The chain has TRBV11-1 and TRBJ2-3; 13 nucleotides line up with TRBD2. The CDR3 has 18 amino acids. Germline V lookup: CDR1 SGHAT, CDR2 FQDESV (reference sequence). Losses at the gene ends were 5 bases for V and 5 bases for J; bases not matched to a gene: 13. The CDR3 nucleotides read TGTGCCAGCAGCCGACAACTAGCGGGAGGGTGGTCAGGAGATACGCAGTATTTT. Protein product: CASSRQLAGGWSGDTQYF.

This clone occurred once. This chain links TRBV5-1 with TRBJ2-2; D may be TRBD2 (6 bases). The CDR3 is 16 residues long. Trimming took off 0 bases at V and 0 bases at J, with 9 bases between the two ends. CDR1 and CDR2 from the germline V gene are SGHRS and YFSETQ. CDR3 DNA: TGCGCCAGCAGCTTGGACGGGAGTGCGAACACCGGGGAGCTGTTTTTT. This encodes CASSLDGSANTGELFF.

The chain links TRBV7-9 to TRBJ1-1; TRBD1 might be the D (5 bases). Germline V CDR1 and CDR2: SEHNR, FQNEAQ (reference sequence). V lost 3 bases, J lost 2 bases, and 10 bases lay in between. The CDR3 has 14 amino acids. The CDR3 DNA is TGTGCCAGCAGCTTCTTACAGGTCAACACTGAAGCTTTCTTT. Translation gives CASSFLQVNTEAFF.

The rearrangement joins TRBV18 to TRBJ1-4; tentative D call: TRBD1 (5 bases). This CDR3 is built from 14 residues. Per the germline V gene, CDR1 is KGHSH and CDR2 is LQKENI. The ends were cut back, 0 bases at V and 8 bases at J, with 10 bases in the middle. CDR3 residues: CASSPPSGTEKLFF. In DNA, the CDR3 is TGTGCCAGCTCACCACCTTCAGGGACCGAAAAACTGTTTTTT. Variable domain in full (rest from reference TRBV18 and TRBJ1-4): NAGVMQNPRHLVRRRGQEARLRCSPMKGHSHVYWYRQLPEEGLKFMVYLQKENIIDESGMPKERFSAEFPKEGPSILRIQQVVRGDSAAYFCASSPPSGTEKLFFGSGTQLSVL.

The CDR3 DNA sequence: TGCGCCAGCAGCCGGCAATGGATGCAAGGCGAACCCTACGAGCAGTACTTC. It yields the protein CASSRQWMQGEPYEQYF. This chain links TRBV4-3 with TRBJ2-7; unclear D gene. With 4 bases removed from V and 2 bases from J, the gap between germline ends came to 21 bases. CDR3 length: 17 amino acids. Per germline, CDR1 LGHNA and CDR2 YSLEER.

For this clone: The junction departs from germline at one end; a sequencing error may be responsible. The chain employs TRBV10-3 and TRBJ1-1; D not resolved. The germline V gene encodes CDR1 ENHRY and CDR2 SYGVKD. The CDR3 extends over 12 amino acids. CDR3 bases: TGTGCCAGCAGTCTCCCGGGTTCTGAAGCTTTCTTT. Translating gives CASSLPGSEAFF.

This chain links TRBV28 with TRBJ1-5, with a tentative D call TRBD1 (6 bases). Trimming removed 6 bases at V and 13 bases at J, with 16 bases between. The CDR3 loop spans 12 amino acids. CDR1 is MDHEN and CDR2 is SYDVKM in the germline V gene. The CDR3 bases are TGTGCCAGCAGCCCCAGAGTGGGGGCACAGCATTTT. Its protein product is CASSPRVGAQHF.

The chain couples TRBV10-1 to TRBJ1-5; TRBD1 matches 9 bases. The CDR3 covers 20 residues. Unmatched junction bases numbered 13, after V lost 0 bases and J lost 1 base. Germline V gene data show CDR1 as WNHNN and CDR2 as SYGVQD (reference sequence). The CDR3 sequence is CASSESCGTGSRRSNQPQHF. The DNA of the CDR3 is TGCGCCAGCAGTGAGTCGTGTGGGACAGGGTCCCGAAGGAGCAATCAGCCCCAGCATTTT.

The chain recombines TRBV7-2 with TRBJ2-7, with 10 bases fitting TRBD2. The V gene's germline CDR1 is SGHTA and CDR2 FQGNSA. The CDR3 covers 13 residues. The V and J ends lost 5 bases and 5 bases, in that order; junction bases with no gene match: 3. CDR3 sequence: CASSHGLADEQYF. CDR3 bases: TGTGCCAGCAGCCATGGACTAGCGGACGAGCAGTACTTC.

The J gene is TRBJ1-5, the V gene TRBV19; the D gene is possibly TRBD1 (6 bases). The CDR3 contains 13 residues. Germline values: CDR1 LNHDA, CDR2 SQIVND (reference sequence). Trimming removed 3 bases at V and 11 bases at J, with 14 bases between. CDR3 amino acids: CASSIPGAPAQHF. CDR3 DNA: TGTGCCAGTAGTATTCCGGGGGCCCCGGCCCAGCATTTT.

This chain uses TRBV19 with TRBJ2-3; maybe TRBD2 (5 bases). The CDR3 sequence is 13 residues long. CDR1 is LNHDA and CDR2 is SQIVND in the germline V gene (reference sequence). V shed 5 bases and J shed 1 base, with 7 bases lying between them. The CDR3: CASSGAGTDTQYF. CDR3 nucleotides: TGTGCCAGTAGTGGAGCGGGCACAGATACGCAGTATTTT.

This clone was seen a handful of times. The CDR3 DNA follows: TGTGCCAGCAGTTTTAGGGGGGACAGCGTCGTGCAGCCCCAGCATTTT. This encodes CASSFRGDSVVQPQHF. The gene calls are TRBV28 and TRBJ1-5, with TRBD1 matching 7 bases. Germline CDR1 MDHEN, CDR2 SYDVKM. Trimming took 3 bases from V and 7 from J; bases not matched to a gene: 12. This CDR3 is 16 amino acids long.

This sequence joins TRBV28 and TRBJ1-4; TRBD1 is a possible D gene (5 bases). This CDR3 region has 13 residues. Trimming removed 6 bases from V and 3 bases from J, with 8 bases in between. Germline V CDR1 and CDR2: MDHEN, SYDVKM. The CDR3 nucleotides read TGTGCCAGCAGAGGGACCCCTAATGAAAAACTGTTTTTT. It yields the protein CASRGTPNEKLFF.

This sequence joins TRBV5-6 and TRBJ2-1, with 8 positions matching TRBD2. Trimming at V came to 4 bases and at J to 9 bases, leaving 21 bases not matched to a gene. This CDR3 has 18 amino acids. Per germline, CDR1 SGHDT and CDR2 YYEEEE. The CDR3 nucleotides read TGTGCCAGCAGCAACCGGACCGCTGGCCTAGCGGGCCGCCGTGAGCAGTTCTTC. It encodes CASSNRTAGLAGRREQFF.

The genes are TRBV5-5 and TRBJ1-2; the match to TRBD1 covers 7 bases. The CDR3 has 15 residues. The V gene's germline CDR1 is SGHKS and CDR2 YYEKEE (reference sequence). V gave up 0 bases and J gave up 4 bases; unmatched junction bases: 6. Here the CDR3 DNA reads TGTGCCAGCAGCTTGGGCCCCCAGGGGGGCTATGGCTACACCTTC. Translating gives CASSLGPQGGYGYTF.